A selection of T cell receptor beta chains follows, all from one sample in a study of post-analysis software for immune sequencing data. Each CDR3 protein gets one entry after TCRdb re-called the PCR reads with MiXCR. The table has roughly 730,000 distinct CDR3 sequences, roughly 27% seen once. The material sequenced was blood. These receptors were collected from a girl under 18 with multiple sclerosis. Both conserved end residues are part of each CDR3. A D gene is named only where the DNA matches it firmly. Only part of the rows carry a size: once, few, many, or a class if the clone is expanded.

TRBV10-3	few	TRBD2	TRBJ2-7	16	CAISEVSGRVYYEQYF	TGTGCCATCAGTGAGGTTAGCGGGAGGGTATACTACGAGCAGTACTTC
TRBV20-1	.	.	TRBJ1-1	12	CSARSVWAEAFF	TGCAGTGCTAGATCCGTCTGGGCTGAAGCTTTCTTT
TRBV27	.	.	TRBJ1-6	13	CASSHRADSPLHF	TGTGCCAGCAGTCACAGGGCTGATTCACCCCTCCACTTT
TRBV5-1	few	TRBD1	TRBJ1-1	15	CASSLGQGAGTEAFF	TGTGCCAGCAGCTTAGGACAGGGAGCGGGCACTGAAGCTTTCTTT
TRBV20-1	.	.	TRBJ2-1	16	CSARGRGQPPYNEQFF	TGCAGTGCCCGGGGACGGGGGCAACCCCCCTACAATGAGCAGTTCTTC
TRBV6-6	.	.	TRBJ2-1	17	CASSSPNTSLLGNEQFF	TGTGCCAGCAGTTCCCCTAATACTAGTCTTCTCGGCAATGAGCAGTTCTTC
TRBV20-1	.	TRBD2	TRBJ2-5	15	CSAPVAGGDQETQYF	TGCAGTGCCCCCGTAGCGGGAGGGGATCAAGAGACCCAGTACTTC
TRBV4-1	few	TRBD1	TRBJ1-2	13	CASSPGTAVGYTF	TGCGCCAGCAGCCCAGGGACAGCTGTGGGCTACACCTTC
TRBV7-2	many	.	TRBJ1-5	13	CASSVTGNQPQHF	TGTGCCAGCAGCGTAACAGGGAATCAGCCCCAGCATTTT
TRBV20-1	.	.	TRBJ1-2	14	CSADPGTESYGYIF	TGCAGTGCTGACCCAGGGACCGAATCTTATGGCTACATCTTC
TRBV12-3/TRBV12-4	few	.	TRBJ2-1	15	CASSPYGRGRNEQFF	TGTGCCAGCAGTCCCTACGGGAGAGGGAGGAATGAGCAGTTCTTC
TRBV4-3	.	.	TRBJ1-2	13	CASSQALTGGYTF	TGCGCCAGCAGCCAAGCTTTGACGGGGGGCTACACCTTC
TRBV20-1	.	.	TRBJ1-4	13	CSAVNQGREKLFF	TGCAGTGCTGTAAATCAGGGCCGGGAAAAACTGTTTTTT
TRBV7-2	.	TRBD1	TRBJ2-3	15	CASSSTGTVTDTQYF	TGTGCCAGCAGCTCTACCGGGACAGTCACAGATACGCAGTATTTT
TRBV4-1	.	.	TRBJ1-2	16	CASSQDDRGRNYGYTF	TGCGCCAGCAGCCAAGATGACCGGGGGCGGAACTATGGCTACACCTTC
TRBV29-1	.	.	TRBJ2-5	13	CIVSRGIFGEQYF	TGCATCGTTAGCCGGGGGATATTTGGAGAGCAGTACTTC
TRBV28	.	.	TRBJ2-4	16	CASGDVGIGAKNIQYF	TGTGCCAGCGGGGATGTGGGCATCGGGGCCAAAAACATTCAGTACTTC
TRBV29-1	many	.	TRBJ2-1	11	CSVPGLWEQFF	TGCAGCGTGCCGGGGCTCTGGGAGCAGTTCTTC
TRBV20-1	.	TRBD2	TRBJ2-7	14	CSATGLAGGNEQYF	TGCAGTGCTACAGGACTAGCGGGGGGTAACGAGCAGTACTTC
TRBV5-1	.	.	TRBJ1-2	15	CASSSHEGTNYGYTF	TGCGCCAGCAGCTCCCACGAGGGAACTAACTATGGCTACACCTTC
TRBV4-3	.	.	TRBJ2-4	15	CASSQTPGGENIQYF	TGCGCCAGCAGCCAAACTCCAGGGGGGGAAAACATTCAGTACTTC
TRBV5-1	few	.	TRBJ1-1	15	CASSLTGDFRTEAFF	TGCGCCAGCAGCTTGACGGGGGATTTTCGGACTGAAGCTTTCTTT
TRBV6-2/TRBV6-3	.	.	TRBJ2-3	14	CASTTGLYTDTQYF	TGTGCCAGCACCACGGGACTGTACACAGATACGCAGTATTTT
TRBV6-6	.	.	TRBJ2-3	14	CASSYSRATDTQYF	TGTGCCAGCAGTTACTCGAGGGCAACAGATACGCAGTATTTT
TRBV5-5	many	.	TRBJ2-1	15	CASIYFGVSYNEQFF	TGTGCCAGCATCTACTTCGGAGTCTCCTACAATGAGCAGTTCTTC
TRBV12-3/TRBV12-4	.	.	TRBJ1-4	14	CASTRWGADEKLFF	TGTGCCAGCACCCGGTGGGGGGCAGATGAAAAACTGTTTTTT
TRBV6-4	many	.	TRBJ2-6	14	CASSRYTGANVLTF	TGTGCCAGCAGCAGATATACTGGGGCCAACGTCCTGACTTTC
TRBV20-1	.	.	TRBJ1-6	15	CSARATGLTHSPLHF	TGCAGTGCTAGAGCCACTGGACTGACCCATTCACCCCTCCACTTT
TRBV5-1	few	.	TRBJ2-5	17	CASSLARGRAFQETQYF	TGCGCCAGCAGCTTGGCCAGGGGTAGGGCGTTCCAAGAGACCCAGTACTTC
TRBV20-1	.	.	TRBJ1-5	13	CSANRDINQPQHF	TGCAGTGCTAACCGGGACATCAATCAGCCCCAGCATTTT
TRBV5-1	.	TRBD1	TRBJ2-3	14	CASSWDRAPDTQYF	TGCGCCAGCAGTTGGGACAGGGCGCCAGATACGCAGTATTTT
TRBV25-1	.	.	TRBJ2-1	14	CASSEEHSYNEQFF	TGTGCCAGCAGTGAGGAGCACTCCTACAATGAGCAGTTCTTC
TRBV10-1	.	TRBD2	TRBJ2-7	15	CASSESSSGIDEQYF	TGCGCCAGCAGTGAGTCCTCTAGCGGGATCGACGAGCAGTACTTC